The clone carrying this TCR beta chain was counted at least ten times. The antigen is undetermined. Patients with uncontrolled infections, other autoimmune diseases, pregnancy or lactation were excluded. 10 ml of fresh peripheral blood supplied the PBMCs. This entry is derived from a study of T cells in Graves' hyperthyroidism and ophthalmopathy. Study-wide findings and caveats: Separation of ophthalmopathy from stable hyperthyroidism was achieved by a 13 V-J model.

From RNA transcripts, TCR beta CDR3 regions were amplified. An initial round of RT-PCR targeting the TCR CDR3 relied on the HTBI primer set. TCRdb re-derived calls from the multiplex PCR reads in MiXCR, one entry per CDR3 protein. The sample has 700,000 or so distinct CDR3 sequences, over 15% seen once. There are 14 residues in the CDR3. V shed 6 bases and J shed 3 bases, with 13 bases lying between them. Germline-derived CDR1 and CDR2 are MDHEN and SYDVKM. The receptor comes from a man between 18 and 29 years old with Graves' hyperthyroidism. The chain recombines TRBV28 with TRBJ2-3, with a weak D call TRBD1 (6 bases). Source material: blood. The CDR3 bases are TGTGCCAGCAGGCGGAACAGGGTTACAGATACGCAGTATTTT. It encodes CASRRNRVTDTQYF.